The T cell receptor (beta chain) described here comes from a study of T cells in Graves' hyperthyroidism and ophthalmopathy. This clonotype was seen at least ten times. What was amplified from RNA transcripts were TCR beta CDR3 regions. When the TCR CDR3 underwent first-round RT-PCR, the HTBI primer set was used. MiXCR, applied by TCRdb to the multiplex PCR reads, yields one record per CDR3 protein. The table has under 500,000 distinct CDR3 sequences, over 12% seen once; the top ten hold approximately 27%. The CDR3 totals 15 residues. The germline CDR1 and CDR2 sequences are KGHSH and LQKENI. The V segment lost 6 bases and the J segment 5 bases; nucleotides outside the gene matches: 11.

The receptor's source is a man aged 45 to 65 with Graves' ophthalmopathy. The V gene is TRBV18, the J gene TRBJ2-7; 9 positions agree with TRBD1. The sequenced sample consisted of blood. CDR3 in amino acids: CASSPTGGSPDEQYF. CDR3 DNA: TGTGCCAGCTCGCCGACAGGGGGTAGCCCCGACGAGCAGTACTTC. Looking up the rest from reference TRBV18 and TRBJ2-7 gives the full variable domain: NAGVMQNPRHLVRRRGQEARLRCSPMKGHSHVYWYRQLPEEGLKFMVYLQKENIIDESGMPKERFSAEFPKEGPSILRIQQVVRGDSAAYFCASSPTGGSPDEQYFGPGTRLTVT.